The present T cell receptor (beta chain) was sequenced within a study of glioma-infiltrating T cells. General study findings and limits: Very few CDR3 sequences were shared between tissue and blood. Above-expected tissue-blood divergence occurred in all gliomas, most in low-grade ones.

As for this clonotype: Its antigen remains unknown.

This CDR3 comprises 13 residues. Germline V gives CDR1 LNHDA, CDR2 SQIVND (reference sequence). V lost 11 bases and J 0 bases, leaving 11 bases between the germline ends. Amplification of TCR alpha and beta CDR3 regions from RNA used iRepertoire nested multiplex PCR. For one-step reverse transcription and amplification, roughly 95-450 ng of tissue mRNA or PBMC total RNA was used. TCRdb re-analysed the multiplex PCR reads in MiXCR, keeping a single row per CDR3 protein. There are around 170,000 distinct CDR3 sequences in the sample; 43% occur only once, and roughly 5.5% lies in the top ten. The source is a human donor with low-grade glioma or glioblastoma, undergoing nonglioma brain surgery, or in good health (not recorded which). The sequenced sample consisted of glioma tissue, nonneoplastic brain tissue, or PBMCs (not recorded which). The V and J genes are TRBV19 and TRBJ2-1; possibly TRBD1 for D (6 bases). This CDR3 reads CASGVFSYNEQFF. The CDR3 bases are TGTGCCTCAGGGGTTTTCTCCTACAATGAGCAGTTCTTC.